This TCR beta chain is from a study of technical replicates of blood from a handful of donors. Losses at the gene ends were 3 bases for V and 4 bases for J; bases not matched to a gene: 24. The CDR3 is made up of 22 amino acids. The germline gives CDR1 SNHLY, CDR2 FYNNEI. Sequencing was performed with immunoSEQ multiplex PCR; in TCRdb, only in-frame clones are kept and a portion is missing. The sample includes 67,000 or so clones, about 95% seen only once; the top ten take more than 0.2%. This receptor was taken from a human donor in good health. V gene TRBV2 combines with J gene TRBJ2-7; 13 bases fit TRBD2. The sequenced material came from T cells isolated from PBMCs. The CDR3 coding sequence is TGTGCCAGCAGTGATAGAGGGACTAGCGGGGTCTTCCCGCCCCATGAACGTTACGAGCAGTACTTC. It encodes CASSDRGTSGVFPPHERYEQYF.